This T cell receptor beta chain was captured in a study of blood T cell repertoires in COVID-19. Assay used: immunoSEQ multiplex PCR; TCRdb lists only in-frame clones, some missing. Altogether approximately 130,000 clones are present, around 86% being singletons, with the ten largest covering about 17%. The CDR3 runs 15 residues. With 8 bases removed from V and 0 bases from J, the gap between germline ends came to 15 bases. Per germline, CDR1 SGHDT and CDR2 YYEEEE. Sequences were obtained from peripheral blood. This chain uses TRBV5-6 with TRBJ2-1; possibly TRBD1 for D (5 bases). This receptor was obtained from a woman in her forties or fifties who had recovered from COVID-19. The CDR3: CASRGLGNSYNEQFF. The CDR3 DNA follows: TGTGCCAGTAGGGGCTTGGGGAACTCCTACAATGAGCAGTTCTTC.